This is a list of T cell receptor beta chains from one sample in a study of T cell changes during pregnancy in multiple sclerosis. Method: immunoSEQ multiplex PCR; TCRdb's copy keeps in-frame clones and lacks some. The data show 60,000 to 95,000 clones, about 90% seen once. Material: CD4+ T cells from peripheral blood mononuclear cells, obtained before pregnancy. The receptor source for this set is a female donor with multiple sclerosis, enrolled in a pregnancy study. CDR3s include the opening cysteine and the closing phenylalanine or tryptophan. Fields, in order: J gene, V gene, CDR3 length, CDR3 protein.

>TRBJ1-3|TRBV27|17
CASSLRQGGASGNTIYF
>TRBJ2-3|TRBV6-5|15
CASSYSDRAKDTQYF
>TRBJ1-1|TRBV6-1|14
CASRETLGGFEAFF
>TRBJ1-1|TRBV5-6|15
CASSLAPTGNTEAFF
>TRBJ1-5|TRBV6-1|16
CASSDAGTGRNQPQHF
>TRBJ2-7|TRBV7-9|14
CASSLNTRDNEQYF
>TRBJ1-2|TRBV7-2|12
CASSVDRGGYTF
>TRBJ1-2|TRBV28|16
CASTPPTGGGFGGYTF
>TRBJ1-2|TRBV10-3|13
CAISESGEYGYTF
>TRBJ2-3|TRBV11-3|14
CASSPGPNMDTQYF
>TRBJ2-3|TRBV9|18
CASSVGTSGFTSTDTQYF
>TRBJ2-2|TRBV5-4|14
CASSSLAGARELFF
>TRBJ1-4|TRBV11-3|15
CASSSPGSGNEKLFF
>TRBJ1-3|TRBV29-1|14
CSAKKGDSVSTIYF
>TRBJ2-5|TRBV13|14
CASSGTGVRETQYF
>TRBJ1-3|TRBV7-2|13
CASSPSTGNTIYF
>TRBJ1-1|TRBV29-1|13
CSVRRHENTEAFF
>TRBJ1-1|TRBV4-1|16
CASSQEGARANTEAFF
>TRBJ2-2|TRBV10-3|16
CAISGLGAMNTGELFF
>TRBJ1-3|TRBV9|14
CASSVKGGGNTIYF
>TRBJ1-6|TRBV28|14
CASSSGGLNSPLHF
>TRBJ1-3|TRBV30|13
CACSGQGFWTIYF
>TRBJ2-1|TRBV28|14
CASSPRTGNNEQFF
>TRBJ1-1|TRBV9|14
CASSVTDQATEAFF
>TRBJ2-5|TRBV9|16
CASSLRTSGGLETQYF
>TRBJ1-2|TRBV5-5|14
CASSLPGNLNGYTF
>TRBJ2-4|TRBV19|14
CASSKADSKDIQYF
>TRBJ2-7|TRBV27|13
CASSTGITYEQYF
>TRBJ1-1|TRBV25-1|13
CASSAPLNTEAFF
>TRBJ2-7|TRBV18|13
CASSEAGPYEQYF
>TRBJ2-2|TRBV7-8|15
CASSSNRGNTGELFF
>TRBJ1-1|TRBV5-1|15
CASKSTVQMNTEAFF
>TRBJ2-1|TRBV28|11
CASSRGTEQFF
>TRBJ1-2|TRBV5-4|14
CASSPVGQLYGYTF
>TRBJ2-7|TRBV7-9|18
CASSLALRTGLESYEQYF
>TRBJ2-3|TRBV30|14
CAWRGGLGADTQYF
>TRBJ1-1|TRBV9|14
CASSVGFGGRKAFF
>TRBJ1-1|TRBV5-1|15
CASSQKTGLGTEAFF
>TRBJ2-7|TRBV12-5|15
CASGPTTSGGTSTNF
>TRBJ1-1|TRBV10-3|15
CAISGGQGKITEAFF
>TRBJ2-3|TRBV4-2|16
CASSQASGRSTDTQYF
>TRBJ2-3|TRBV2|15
CASSEQGWSTDTQYF
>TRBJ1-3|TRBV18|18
CASEKRRGTESSGNTIYF
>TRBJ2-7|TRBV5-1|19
CASSLIPKTSGSSPYEQYF
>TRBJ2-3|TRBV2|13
CASILADTDTQYF
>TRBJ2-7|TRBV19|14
CASSLRTGIYEQYF
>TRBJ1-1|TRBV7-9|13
CAGERKKNTEAFF
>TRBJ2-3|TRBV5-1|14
CASSLETSGDTQYF
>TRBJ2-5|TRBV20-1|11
CSAAGEETQYF
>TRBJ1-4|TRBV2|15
CASSARGWGNEKLFF
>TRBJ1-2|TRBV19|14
CASSSRGDDYGYTF
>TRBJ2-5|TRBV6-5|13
CASSFPGGETQYF
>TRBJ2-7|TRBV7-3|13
CASSPGVGYEQYF
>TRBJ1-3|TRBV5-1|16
CASSIYQQGSGNTIYF
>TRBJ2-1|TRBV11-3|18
CASSGSGLAGGGGNEQFF
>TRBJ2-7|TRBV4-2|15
CASSRGQGSSYEQYF